The clone carrying this TCR beta chain has at least ten counts. Its specificity is unknown. Time point given: newly diagnosed GD, antithyroid drugs for less than 3 months. Following extraction of RNA from PBMCs, that RNA was used to make the TCR library. Relying on iRepertoire HTBI primers and Arm-PCR of CDR3 regions, the team built TCR beta libraries. TCRdb used MiXCR to reprocess the multiplex PCR reads, holding one entry per CDR3 protein. The table includes 360,000 or so distinct CDR3 sequences, approximately 15% detected once. These data originate in a study of regulatory T cells in long-lasting Graves disease. Points from the study as a whole: Patients with persistent disease shared some 2,500 public clonotypes, outpacing the 966 shared by new patients.

Trimming took 4 bases from V and 6 from J; bases not matched to a gene: 8. Germline V gene sequence: CDR1 SQVTM, CDR2 ANQGSEA. The CDR3 is 14 residues long. The same sample was also used in a study of T cells in Graves' hyperthyroidism and ophthalmopathy. This second study says: Clinical symptoms, serum thyroxine, TRAb, thyroid ultrasound and orbital computed tomography established diagnosis. An initial round of RT-PCR targeting the TCR CDR3 relied on the HTBI primer set. In the analysis, a 13 V-J model separated ophthalmopathy from stable hyperthyroidism.

The origin of this receptor is a man aged 35-49 years with Graves disease. The input for sequencing was peripheral blood mononuclear cells (PBMCs), taken at new diagnosis, from a patient treated with antithyroid drugs. The chain links TRBV29-1 to TRBJ2-4; 8 nucleotides match TRBD1. As DNA, the CDR3 is TGCAGCGTTGCTCCCGGACAGGGAGGAAACATTCAGTACTTC. Protein sequence: CSVAPGQGGNIQYF.